The 6 T cell receptor beta chains below were found in one sample sequenced in a study of CD8 T cells in ankylosing spondylitis. In TCRdb, the 5' RACE reads were re-called with MiXCR into one record per CDR3 protein. The repertoire holds 150,000 to 200,000 distinct CDR3 sequences, with 25% to 35% as singletons. Sequences were obtained from synovial fluid, either unsorted or a sorted T cell fraction (not recorded which). These receptors were taken from a male donor with ankylosing spondylitis.

This clonotype was observed a handful of times. The chain combines TRBV29-1 with TRBJ1-2, with a weak D call TRBD1 (5 bases). CDR3 length: 14 amino acids. Trimming stripped 6 bases from V and 5 bases from J, with 19 bases between. CDR1 SQVTM and CDR2 ANQGSEA come from the germline V gene. CDR3 nucleotide sequence: TGCAGCGTAGCCAACGGGGACGGGGGGTATGGCTACACCTTC. Translation: CSVANGDGGYGYTF.

The chain links TRBV12-3 or TRBV12-4 to TRBJ1-2; TRBD1 agrees at 7 bases. The CDR3 spans 15 residues. V lost 3 bases and J lost 0; bases outside the gene matches: 4. The CDR3 DNA reads as TGTGCCAGCAGTTTTGAGGACAGGCCTAACTATGGCTACACCTTC. Its translation: CASSFEDRPNYGYTF.

Only a few counts were recorded for this clonotype. V gene TRBV27 combines with J gene TRBJ2-7, with 8 positions matching TRBD2. This CDR3 is built from 19 residues. Germline CDR1 MNHEY, CDR2 SMNVEV (reference sequence). The V and J ends lost 5 bases and 3 bases, in that order; junction bases with no gene match: 21. CDR3 sequence reads: CASSRRDDLYGLAGYEQYF. In DNA, the CDR3 is TGTGCCAGCAGTCGTCGGGACGACCTCTATGGGCTAGCGGGCTACGAGCAGTACTTC.

The chain joins TRBV7-9 to TRBJ1-2, with no clear D. The CDR3 spans 15 residues. Trimming removed 2 bases from V and 8 bases from J, with 18 bases in between. Germline CDR1 is SEHNR and CDR2 is FQNEAQ (reference sequence). The CDR3 here is CASSLWPGDIGGYTF. CDR3 bases: TGTGCCAGCAGCTTATGGCCCGGCGACATTGGAGGCTACACCTTC.

The J gene is TRBJ2-1, the V gene TRBV27, with 8 bases identical to TRBD2. V lost 3 bases, J lost 2 bases, and 3 bases stayed unmatched. This CDR3 comprises 15 residues. Looked up from germline, CDR1 is MNHEY and CDR2 is SMNVEV (reference sequence). The DNA of the CDR3 is TGTGCCAGCAGTTTGGAGCGGGGGCCCTACAATGAGCAGTTCTTC. Amino acids: CASSLERGPYNEQFF.

This clonotype has at least ten counts. The chain is built from TRBV5-1 and TRBJ2-1; the D gene is possibly TRBD2 (5 bases). Germline V lookup: CDR1 SGHRS, CDR2 YFSETQ. Trimming took 0 bases from V and 13 from J, leaving 11 bases between them. This CDR3 is built from 12 residues. CDR3 DNA: TGCGCCAGCAGCTTGGGGCTAGCTGCCCAGTTCTTC. This gives the protein CASSLGLAAQFF.